These 10 T cell receptor beta chains were sequenced from one sample in a study of T-cell memory formation after mild COVID-19. TCRdb redid the calling of the 5' RACE reads with MiXCR, one entry per CDR3 protein. This sample has about 400,000 distinct CDR3 sequences, with around a sixth found just once. Input material: PBMCs or a T cell subset sorted from them (not recorded which). The receptors derive from a man aged 18-30 years who had mild COVID-19 (a few samples of this study predate the infection). Cell type and time point are not known.

The chain is built from TRBV5-1 and TRBJ2-5, with D perhaps TRBD1 (5 bases). V was pared by 4 bases and J by 2 bases, with 12 bases between. Germline V lookup: CDR1 SGHRS, CDR2 YFSETQ. The CDR3 has 14 residues. The CDR3 region has the DNA TGCGCCAGCAGCCCCTCGACAGCACAAGAGACCCAGTACTTC. Its protein product is CASSPSTAQETQYF.

This clonotype was counted a few times. This sequence joins TRBV6-5 and TRBJ2-1; D gene ambiguous. The length of the CDR3 is 14 residues. Germline V gene sequence: CDR1 MNHEY, CDR2 SVGAGI. V was cut by 0 bases and J by 5 bases, with 8 bases left in between. The CDR3 loop reads CASSYSGLNNEQFF. The CDR3 coding sequence is TGTGCCAGCAGTTACTCTGGGTTGAACAATGAGCAGTTCTTC.

This chain joins TRBV6-5 and TRBJ1-2; 7 positions agree with TRBD1. V shed 0 bases and J 8 bases; nucleotides not matched to a gene: 3. Germline V gene lookup returns CDR1 MNHEY and CDR2 SVGAGI. The CDR3 is made up of 13 amino acids. CDR3 nucleotides: TGTGCCAGCAGTTACTCGACAGGGAGCGGCTACACCTTC. Translation: CASSYSTGSGYTF.

This clonotype was seen a few times. The genes are TRBV12-3 or TRBV12-4 and TRBJ1-1; 8 bases map to TRBD1. The CDR3 has 13 residues. V shed 0 bases, J shed 9 bases, and the junction held 3 bases outside the gene matches. The CDR3: CASSLARTGKAFF. The CDR3 DNA sequence: TGTGCCAGCAGTTTAGCACGGACAGGGAAAGCTTTCTTT.

V usage is TRBV6-5 and J usage is TRBJ1-2; D is unclear. V dropped 5 bases and J dropped 8 bases, with 12 bases sitting between them. CDR3 length equals 12 residues. Germline CDR1 and CDR2: MNHEY and SVGAGI. The CDR3 DNA is TGTGCCAGCAGTGCCTCGACACGGGGCTACACCTTC. Its protein product is CASSASTRGYTF.

The chain recombines TRBV20-1 with TRBJ2-7; perhaps TRBD2 as D (5 bases). Trimming took 7 bases from V and 0 from J, leaving 13 bases between them. CDR1 and CDR2 from the germline V gene are DFQATT and SNEGSKA (reference sequence). The length of the CDR3 is 13 residues. The CDR3 coding sequence is TGCAGTGTACCGGGAAGGAGCTCCTACGAGCAGTACTTC. Translated, it gives CSVPGRSSYEQYF.

In this sample, this clonotype turned up a few times. The rearrangement joins TRBV7-3 to TRBJ2-5; D unresolved. This CDR3 has 12 amino acids. The V end lost 5 bases, the J end lost 0 bases, and 4 bases lay between the germline ends. Germline lookup yields CDR1 SGHTA and CDR2 FQGTGA. CDR3 DNA sequence: TGTGCCAGCAGCATGAACCAAGAGACCCAGTACTTC. As protein: CASSMNQETQYF.

The V call is TRBV7-2, the J call TRBJ1-2; tentatively, D is TRBD1 (6 bases). V dropped 4 bases and J dropped 8 bases, with 20 bases sitting between them. CDR3 length: 15 amino acids. Germline CDR1 and CDR2: SGHTA and FQGNSA. CDR3 protein: CASSSLLQGIRGYTF. The CDR3 DNA is TGTGCCAGCAGCTCTCTATTACAGGGTATTCGGGGCTACACCTTC.

This chain joins TRBV4-3 and TRBJ2-7; the match to TRBD2 covers 13 bases. The CDR3 consists of 17 residues. CDR1 LGHNA and CDR2 YSLEER come from the germline V gene. Trimming cost V 3 bases and J 4 bases; bases outside gene matches: 9. CDR3 sequence reads: CASSQGLAGSTPYEQYF. The DNA for the CDR3 is TGCGCCAGCAGCCAGGGACTAGCGGGGTCCACCCCATACGAGCAGTACTTC.

This clonotype appeared a few times. The genes are TRBV5-5 and TRBJ2-5, with D possibly matching TRBD1 (6 bases). The length of the CDR3 is 15 residues. Per germline, CDR1 SGHKS and CDR2 YYEKEE (reference sequence). Trimming shortened V by 1 base and J by 2 bases, and 12 bases separated the two germline ends. This CDR3 is CASSLTRGWQETQYF. CDR3 DNA: TGTGCCAGCAGCTTGACCAGGGGATGGCAAGAGACCCAGTACTTC.